This T cell receptor (beta chain) was captured in a study of T-cell memory formation after mild COVID-19. The wider study: Largely donor-specific TCR clusters were found.

Overall study results and limits: Later expanders leaned toward CD4+, whereas clones contracting from day 15 to 85 were balanced CD4/CD8.

TCR alpha and TCR beta cDNA libraries carrying sample barcodes and UMIs came from 5'RACE with constant-segment primers. TCRdb passed the 5' RACE reads through MiXCR, listing each CDR3 protein once. The sample holds hundreds of thousands of distinct CDR3 sequences, over 15% seen once. Points on this clonotype: Its target is unknown.

The CDR3 length is 14 residues. Trimming removed 0 bases from V and 10 bases from J; junction bases left unmatched: 5. This TCR came from an adult woman who had mild COVID-19 (a few samples of this study predate the infection). Cell type and time point are not known. Sequences were obtained from PBMCs or a T cell subset sorted from them (not recorded which). This chain connects TRBV5-3 to TRBJ2-1; 9 bases fit TRBD1. TRBV5-3 is labeled an ORF, and its function is uncertain. CDR3 bases: TGTGCCAGAAGCTTGGTTGGGACAGGGAAAGAGCAGTTCTTC. Translating it yields CARSLVGTGKEQFF.